This T cell receptor (beta chain) was captured in a study of early T cells in non-severe SARS-CoV-2 infection. The study, taken as a whole, reports: Anti-spike CD8 specificities were favored by VDJdb matching, whose results missed private and CD4 specificities.

Tagging with unique molecular identifiers was applied to individual cDNA molecules. MiXCR, applied by TCRdb to the 5' RACE reads, yields one record per CDR3 protein. The sample includes 60,000 to 75,000 distinct CDR3 sequences, more than 10% of them seen just once. The CDR3 extends over 16 amino acids. V shed 1 base and J 2 bases; nucleotides not matched to a gene: 3. The V gene's germline CDR1 is SEHNR and CDR2 FQNEAQ (reference sequence). This clonotype showed up just a few times. Its antigen is still unknown. The clonotype comes from an adult who was a healthcare worker with PCR-confirmed SARS-CoV-2 infection or an uninfected control (not recorded which). Sequenced input: whole blood. The chain combines TRBV7-9 with TRBJ2-1; 9 bases agree with TRBD2. Here the CDR3 reads CASSLVGTSTYNEQFF. The CDR3 region has the DNA TGTGCCAGCAGCTTAGTGGGGACTAGCACCTACAATGAGCAGTTCTTC.